One and the same sample provided the 26 T cell receptor beta chains below, sequenced in a study of blood T cell repertoires in COVID-19. Sequenced by immunoSEQ multiplex PCR; TCRdb stores in-frame clones only, minus some. The sample shows 95,000 to 100,000 clones, approximately 80% of them seen only once. The sequenced material came from peripheral blood. These receptors were taken from a human donor in a cohort sampled during active COVID-19.

This clone has just one count. The chain couples TRBV6-2 or TRBV6-3 to TRBJ1-5; no reliable D call. The germline gives CDR1 MNHEY, CDR2 SVGEGT. V was clipped by 2 bases and J by 1 base, with 12 bases between them. The CDR3 runs to 16 residues. The CDR3 region is CASSYTGIRSNQPQHF. The CDR3 bases are TGTGCCAGCAGTTACACGGGGATACGGAGCAATCAGCCCCAGCATTTT.

The V gene is TRBV3-1 (or the pseudogene TRBV3-2), the J gene TRBJ2-1; TRBD2 aligns across 9 bases. This CDR3 comprises 15 residues. Germline lookup yields CDR1 LGHDT and CDR2 YNNKEL (reference sequence). The ends lost 8 bases at V and 0 bases at J; junction bases unmatched: 5. For the CDR3, the DNA is TGTGCCAGCGCTAGCGGGATGAACTCCTACAATGAGCAGTTCTTC. Translating it yields CASASGMNSYNEQFF.

This sequence joins TRBV7-3 and TRBJ2-5, with 9 nucleotides matching TRBD1. V lost 1 base to trimming and J lost 7 bases; unmatched junction nucleotides: 16. The germline V gene has CDR1 SGHTA and CDR2 FQGTGA. The length of the CDR3 is 18 residues. The CDR3 DNA follows: TGTGCCAGCAGCTTAAAAAGGGCTAGGACAGGGGTCCGAGGGACCCAGTACTTC. This sequence encodes CASSLKRARTGVRGTQYF.

Of note for this clone: Other DNA sequences within the sample encode an identical CDR3. This chain links TRBV3-1 (or the pseudogene TRBV3-2) with TRBJ1-2, with 9 bases that match TRBD1. Germline CDR1 and CDR2: LGHDT and YNNKEL (reference sequence). The CDR3 has 15 residues. V lost 3 bases to trimming and J lost 3 bases; unmatched junction nucleotides: 5. The DNA of the CDR3 is TGTGCCAGCAGCCACCGGGACAGGGCTGACTATGGCTACACCTTC. It specifies CASSHRDRADYGYTF.

V and J are TRBV15 and TRBJ2-3, with D perhaps TRBD1 (5 bases). Germline CDR1 LNHNV, CDR2 YYDKDF (reference sequence). There are 17 residues in the CDR3. The V end lost 0 bases, the J end lost 1 base, and 14 bases lay between the germline ends. The DNA for the CDR3 is TGTGCCACCAGCAGAGAGGGTGGGGCAGACCGCACAGATACGCAGTATTTT. This sequence encodes CATSREGGADRTDTQYF.

This chain joins TRBV10-3 and TRBJ2-7; the D is unclear. V was shortened by 2 bases and J by 4 bases, with 9 bases between the two germline ends. This CDR3 region has 13 residues. The V gene's germline CDR1 is ENHRY and CDR2 SYGVKD. The CDR3 reads CAISEERRYEQYF. CDR3 bases: TGTGCCATCAGTGAGGAGCGCCGTTACGAGCAGTACTTC.

This chain uses TRBV7-2 with TRBJ2-5; D perhaps matches TRBD2 (6 bases). Germline V gene data show CDR1 as SGHTA and CDR2 as FQGNSA. V gave up 5 bases and J gave up 8 bases, with 15 bases separating them. CDR3 size: 13 residues. As DNA, the CDR3 is TGTGCCAGCAGCCCTAACGGGGGTGGCACCCAGTACTTC. Protein product: CASSPNGGGTQYF.

V gene TRBV18 combines with J gene TRBJ2-7; 9 nucleotides agree with TRBD2. This CDR3 is built from 16 residues. Germline CDR1 and CDR2: KGHSH and LQKENI. V lost 1 base, J lost 0 bases, and 4 bases stayed unmatched. The CDR3 is CASSPLGSGSSYEQYF. The CDR3 bases are TGTGCCAGCTCACCACTCGGTAGCGGGAGCTCCTACGAGCAGTACTTC.

The chain has TRBV5-5 and TRBJ2-3, with a tentative D call TRBD2 (6 bases). V lost 4 bases to trimming and J lost 3 bases, with 12 bases between them. Per germline, CDR1 SGHKS and CDR2 YYEKEE (reference sequence). The CDR3 has 14 residues. In nucleotides, the CDR3 is TGTGCCAGCAGCAAACTAGGAGGGACAGATACGCAGTATTTT. Its protein product is CASSKLGGTDTQYF.

The V gene is TRBV12-3 or TRBV12-4, the J gene TRBJ1-2, with TRBD1 as a possible D gene (5 bases). The CDR3 is made up of 12 amino acids. The germline V and J ends were trimmed by 5 bases and 8 bases, with 12 bases remaining between them. The CDR3 reads CASSQGHYGYTF. CDR3 DNA sequence: TGTGCCAGCAGTCAAGGACATTACGGCTACACCTTC.

The chain carries TRBV28 and TRBJ2-6; 8 bases agree with TRBD1. The CDR3 covers 19 residues. Trimming at V came to 5 bases and at J to 2 bases, leaving 14 bases not matched to a gene. Germline V CDR1 and CDR2: MDHEN, SYDVKM. The CDR3 sequence is CASSPYPGRGRAGANVLTF. The DNA for the CDR3 is TGTGCCAGCAGTCCATACCCGGGCAGGGGGCGGGCTGGGGCCAACGTCCTGACTTTC.

This chain uses TRBV2 with TRBJ1-5; maybe TRBD1 (6 bases). CDR1 SNHLY and CDR2 FYNNEI come from the germline V gene. This CDR3 region has 14 residues. V was cut by 6 bases and J by 6 bases, with 15 bases left in between. The CDR3 loop is CASSGQGQGQPQHF. The CDR3, as DNA: TGTGCCAGCAGCGGGCAGGGGCAGGGTCAGCCCCAGCATTTT.

A single count supports this clone. The chain employs TRBV7-6 and TRBJ2-2, with TRBD1 matching 7 bases. Germline CDR1 and CDR2: SGHVS and FNYEAQ. The CDR3 contains 16 residues. V lost 5 bases, J lost 0 bases, and 6 bases stayed unmatched. Here the CDR3 DNA reads TGTGCCAGCAGCCCTCGGACAGGAGCGAACACCGGGGAGCTGTTTTTT. This translates into CASSPRTGANTGELFF. The variable domain in full, completed from reference TRBV7-6 and TRBJ2-2, reads GAGVSQSPRYKVTKRGQDVALRCDPISGHVSLYWYRQALGQGPEFLTYFNYEAQQDKSGLPNDRFSAERPEGSISTLTIQRTEQRDSAMYRCASSPRTGANTGELFFGEGSRLTVL.

V gene TRBV3-1 (or the pseudogene TRBV3-2) combines with J gene TRBJ2-2, with D possibly being TRBD2 (5 bases). V shed 0 bases and J shed 4 bases, with 12 bases lying between them. This CDR3 has 16 residues. Looked up from germline, CDR1 is LGHDT and CDR2 is YNNKEL (reference sequence). In nucleotides, the CDR3 is TGTGCCAGCAGCCAAGAGCACCAGCGGCGCACCGGGGAGCTGTTTTTT. It is translated as CASSQEHQRRTGELFF.

This sequence joins TRBV5-1 and TRBJ2-7; 12 nucleotides agree with TRBD2. With V trimmed by 0 bases and J by 7 bases, 5 bases remained unmatched. Per the germline V gene, CDR1 is SGHRS and CDR2 is YFSETQ. This CDR3 is 15 amino acids long. The CDR3 DNA sequence: TGCGCCAGCAGCTTGGAGCTAGCGGGAGGGCGGGAGCAGTACTTC. It encodes CASSLELAGGREQYF.

This sequence joins TRBV11-2 and TRBJ2-6; 7 bases match TRBD2. V was pared by 0 bases and J by 4 bases, with 3 bases of the junction left unmatched. Germline CDR1 SGHAT, CDR2 FQNNGV. This CDR3 region has 16 residues. CDR3 bases: TGTGCCAGCAGCTTAGAACGGGGGGTCGGGGCCAACGTCCTGACTTTC. Protein sequence: CASSLERGVGANVLTF.

The V gene is TRBV25-1, the J gene TRBJ2-2; D perhaps matches TRBD1 (6 bases). CDR1 and CDR2 from the germline V gene are MGHDK and SYGVNS. V dropped 1 base and J dropped 6 bases, with 18 bases sitting between them. The CDR3 extends over 17 amino acids. As DNA, the CDR3 is TGTGCCAGCAGTGAATTTTGTAAGGTAACAGGGCCCGGGGAGCTGTTTTTT. This sequence encodes CASSEFCKVTGPGELFF.

This clone was counted a few times. DNA of the CDR3: TGTGCCAGCAGCTTCGAGGGAGGGCCCCAGTACTTC. It yields the protein CASSFEGGPQYF. The chain uses TRBV7-8 and TRBJ2-7, with 7 positions matching TRBD2. V lost 3 bases and J lost 10; bases outside the gene matches: 6. Germline values: CDR1 SGHVS, CDR2 FQNEAQ. CDR3 size: 12 residues.

Concerning this clone: One end of the junction varies from germline; a read error may be responsible. The J gene is TRBJ1-2, the V gene TRBV20-1, with 9 nucleotides matching TRBD1. Germline V gene sequence: CDR1 DFQATT, CDR2 SNEGSKA (reference sequence). The CDR3 covers 11 residues. Here the CDR3 reads CSAPDRGSLSF. The CDR3 nucleotides are TGCAGTGCCCCGGACAGGGGTTCACTCAGCTTC.

The V and J genes are TRBV18 and TRBJ2-6; TRBD1 matches 10 bases. With V trimmed by 5 bases and J by 4 bases, 8 bases remained unmatched. The CDR3 runs to 17 residues. Per germline, CDR1 KGHSH and CDR2 LQKENI. In DNA form, the CDR3 reads TGTGCCAGCTCAACCCAGGACAGGGGGTACGGGGCCAACGTCCTGACTTTC. It specifies CASSTQDRGYGANVLTF. Variable domain in full (rest from reference TRBV18 and TRBJ2-6): NAGVMQNPRHLVRRRGQEARLRCSPMKGHSHVYWYRQLPEEGLKFMVYLQKENIIDESGMPKERFSAEFPKEGPSILRIQQVVRGDSAAYFCASSTQDRGYGANVLTFGAGSRLTVL.

This clone was seen repeatedly, ten times or more. CDR3 in amino acids: CSVEGLAGSSSYNEQFF. The CDR3 DNA is TGCAGCGTTGAGGGGCTAGCGGGGTCGAGCTCCTACAATGAGCAGTTCTTC. The genes are TRBV29-1 and TRBJ2-1; 9 nucleotides line up with TRBD2. The CDR3 totals 17 residues. Germline lookup yields CDR1 SQVTM and CDR2 ANQGSEA. The V and J ends lost 3 bases and 0 bases, in that order; junction bases with no gene match: 9.

The chain combines TRBV7-6 with TRBJ1-5; 10 nucleotides align to TRBD1. J was trimmed by 2 bases and V by 3 bases; bases with no gene match: 7. This CDR3 region has 17 residues. In germline, CDR1 is SGHVS, CDR2 FNYEAQ. DNA for the CDR3: TGTGCCAGCAGCTTCCTCGCCGGACAGGGGGGCAATCAGCCCCAGCATTTT. Translation: CASSFLAGQGGNQPQHF.

J is TRBJ2-7 and V is TRBV10-3; maybe TRBD2 (7 bases). Germline assignment: CDR1 ENHRY and CDR2 SYGVKD. Trimming cost V 2 bases and J 3 bases, with 11 bases left between them. CDR3 size: 14 residues. The CDR3 DNA follows: TGTGCCATCAGTGAGCCGGGGGGCGGCTACGAGCAGTACTTC. It specifies CAISEPGGGYEQYF.

The V call is TRBV4-1, the J call TRBJ2-1, with 12 bases aligning to TRBD2. This CDR3 has 16 residues. Per germline, CDR1 MGHRA and CDR2 YSYEKL. V trimming: 0 bases; J trimming: 8 bases; junction bases outside the gene matches: 5. CDR3 loop: CASSQETSGSNYEQFF. The CDR3 DNA reads as TGCGCCAGCAGCCAAGAGACTAGCGGGAGTAACTATGAGCAGTTCTTC.

V and J are TRBV6-5 and TRBJ2-7, with 9 bases matching TRBD1. The junction had 11 bases not matched to a gene; V was cut back by 7 bases and J by 7 bases. The CDR3 is 14 amino acids. The V gene's germline CDR1 is MNHEY and CDR2 SVGAGI. The CDR3 spells CASIRRTGDLEQYF. CDR3 bases: TGTGCCAGCATTCGGAGGACAGGGGATTTGGAGCAGTACTTC.

This rearrangement joins TRBV18 to TRBJ1-1; 8 bases line up with TRBD1. CDR3 length equals 15 residues. V dropped 1 base and J dropped 6; count of bases not matched to a gene: 7. CDR1 KGHSH and CDR2 LQKENI come from the germline V gene. The CDR3 coding sequence is TGTGCCAGCTCACCACGGCAGGGGGCGAGTGCTGAAGCTTTCTTT. This gives the protein CASSPRQGASAEAFF.